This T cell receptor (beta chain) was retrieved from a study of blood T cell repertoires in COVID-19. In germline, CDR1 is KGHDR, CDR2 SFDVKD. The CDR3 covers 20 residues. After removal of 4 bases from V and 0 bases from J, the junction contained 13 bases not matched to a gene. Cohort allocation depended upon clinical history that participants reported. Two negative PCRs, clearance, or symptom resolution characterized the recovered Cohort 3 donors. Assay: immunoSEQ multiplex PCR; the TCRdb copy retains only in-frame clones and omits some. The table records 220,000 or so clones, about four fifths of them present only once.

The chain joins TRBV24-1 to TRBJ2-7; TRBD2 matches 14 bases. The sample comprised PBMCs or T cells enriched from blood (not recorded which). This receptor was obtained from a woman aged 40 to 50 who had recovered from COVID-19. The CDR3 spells CATSDPGLAGVRGSSYEQYV. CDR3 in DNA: TGTGCCACCAGTGACCCGGGACTAGCGGGAGTTCGTGGGAGCTCCTACGAGCAGTACGTC.